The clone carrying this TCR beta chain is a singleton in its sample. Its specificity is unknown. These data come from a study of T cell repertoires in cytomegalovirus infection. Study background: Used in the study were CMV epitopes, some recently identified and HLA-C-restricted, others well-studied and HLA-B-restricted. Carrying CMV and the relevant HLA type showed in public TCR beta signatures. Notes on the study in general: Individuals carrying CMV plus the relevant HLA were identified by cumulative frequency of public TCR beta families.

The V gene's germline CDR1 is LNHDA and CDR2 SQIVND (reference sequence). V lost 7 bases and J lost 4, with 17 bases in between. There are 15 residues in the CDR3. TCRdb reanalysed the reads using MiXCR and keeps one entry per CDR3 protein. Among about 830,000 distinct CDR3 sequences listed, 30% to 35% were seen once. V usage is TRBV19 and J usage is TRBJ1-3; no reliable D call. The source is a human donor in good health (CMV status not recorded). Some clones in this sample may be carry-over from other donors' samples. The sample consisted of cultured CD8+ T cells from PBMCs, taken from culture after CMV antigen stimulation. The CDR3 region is CASNPLYGSGNTIYF. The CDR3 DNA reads TGTGCCAGTAATCCTCTTTATGGGAGCGGAAACACCATATATTTT.